Reported below is one T cell receptor (beta chain). Its specific antigen is unknown. No qualities accompany the bases; no much larger clone lies one base away. The entry originates in a study of blood T cell repertoires in COVID-19 (dated by TCRdb to 2019 to 2021). Regarding the research as a whole: Samples covering the acute and convalescent phases of COVID-19 were provided by collaborators in the United States, Italy and Spain. The prospective study material was composed of cDNA or gDNA derived from T cells, B-cell-depleted T cells, or PBMCs. Deeply sampled blood TCRbeta repertoires from subjects exposed to, actively infected with, or recovered from COVID-19 were included in the dataset. The repertoires were made available in a free public database intended to serve as a resource for research on the immune response to SARS-CoV-2. Samples came from the ongoing ImmuneRACE study (first 160 participants) plus 1,254 subjects from 6 global collaborators. A de-identified subject ID, COVID-19 status, age in years and sex were almost always included in the sample metadata. Where available, HLA class I and class II types were taken from metadata supplied by the sample provider and were not determined by assay-based typing.

The immunoSEQ Assay, a bias-controlled multiplex PCR, was used to amplify TCRbeta CDR3 regions from genomic DNA. The study's own analysis went as follows. The number of nucleated cells in each sample was estimated by amplification of reference gene primers within the assay. Sequence reads were collapsed and filtered to measure the absolute abundance of every unique TCRbeta CDR3 rearrangement. For each sample, productive Simpson clonality was calculated by taking the square root of Simpson's diversity index across productive rearrangements. As stored in TCRdb, this immuneACCESS dataset retains in-frame rearrangements with V and J assigned. A fraction of the clones does not appear; measured against another copy, unresolved V genes explain less than half of the discrepancy, and the remainder lacks a known reason. The DNA gave D and trimming, while V, J and clone size come from that table. This sample gives about 130,000 clones in total; 70% to 85% of them show up just once. Jointly, the top ten make up 16% of the sample.

Collaborating institutions collected whole blood in K2EDTA tubes following their own protocols. Collaborator samples were shipped for TCRbeta analysis as frozen whole blood, isolated PBMCs, or DNA extracted from either sample type. What the study reported, not specific to this receptor: How much clinical and demographic metadata was included differed by source and by participant, and the metadata was provided uncurated.

From the cysteine through the phenylalanine, the CDR3 covers 13 amino acids. Of all the DNA, just the CDR3 is kept, 39 bases in frame from base 1. The CDR1 and CDR2 encoded by the germline V gene (reference sequence) are GTSNPN and SVGIG. The trim is 2 bases for V and 3 bases for J, with a gap of 8 bases between the germline ends. The TCR was taken from a woman aged 50 to 65 with acute or convalescent COVID-19. Sequencing was done on a sample of peripheral blood. This chain is built from TRBV30 and TRBJ1-5, and TRBD1 may be the D gene, going by 6 matching bases. The nucleotides are TGTGCCTGGAGTACAGGGTACAATCAGCCCCAGCATTTT. Translated, this gives CAWSTGYNQPQHF. Full variable domain (CDR3 extended with the reference TRBV30 and TRBJ1-5 proteins): SQTIHQWPATLVQPVGSPLSLECTVEGTSNPNLYWYRQAAGRGLQLLFYSVGIGQISSEVPQNLSASRPQDRQFILSSKKLLLSDSGFYLCAWSTGYNQPQHFGDGTRLSIL.